Following are 12 T cell receptor beta chains from one sample sequenced in a study of radiation and T cells in renal cell carcinoma. Sequencing used immunoSEQ multiplex PCR; TCRdb keeps in-frame clones, though not all of them. The sample lists some 21,000 clones; around 57% were seen once. Documented treatment: treatment-naive control, cytoreductive nephrectomy. The material was tumor tissue, obtained from a patient whose treatment was nephrectomy without radiotherapy. These receptors were obtained from a human donor with renal cell carcinoma.

This clone showed up many times. The CDR3 is CASSQEGQGNTIYF. In DNA form, the CDR3 reads TGCGCCAGCAGCCAAGAAGGGCAGGGAAACACCATATATTTT. The V and J genes are TRBV4-1 and TRBJ1-3, with D hard to call. CDR1 is MGHRA, CDR2 YSYEKL, per germline. Deletions cut 0 bases from V and 4 bases from J, with 7 bases between. The CDR3 is 14 residues long.

CDR3 DNA: TGTGCCAGCAGATACGACTGGACCTATAATTCACCCCTCCACTTT. Translating it yields CASRYDWTYNSPLHF. This rearrangement joins TRBV2 to TRBJ1-6, with no clear D. V lost 6 bases and J 2 bases, leaving 11 bases between the germline ends. CDR1 is SNHLY, CDR2 FYNNEI, per germline. There are 15 residues in the CDR3.

This clone was seen many times. The rearrangement joins TRBV5-8 to TRBJ1-3; possible D gene TRBD1, 5 bases. Trimming cost V 3 bases and J 0 bases, with 19 bases left between them. The germline V gene has CDR1 SGHTS and CDR2 YDEGEE. CDR3 size: 18 residues. The DNA of the CDR3 is TGTGCCAGCAGCTGGGGACCGCCACCTCGAACCTCTGGAAACACCATATATTTT. Its protein is CASSWGPPPRTSGNTIYF.

This chain uses TRBV19 with TRBJ2-2; D possibly uses TRBD1 or TRBD2 (6 bases each). The germline gives CDR1 LNHDA, CDR2 SQIVND (reference sequence). V dropped 4 bases and J dropped 6 bases, with 18 bases sitting between them. The CDR3 is 16 amino acids. This CDR3 reads CASSTQGGHLAGELFF. The CDR3 nucleotides read TGTGCCAGTAGTACACAAGGGGGGCATCTAGCCGGGGAGCTGTTTTTT.

This clone has a handful of counts. The chain recombines TRBV15 with TRBJ1-5; maybe TRBD1 (5 bases). V lost 0 bases to trimming and J lost 6 bases, with 12 bases between them. Germline V gene lookup returns CDR1 LNHNV and CDR2 YYDKDF (reference sequence). This CDR3 contains 15 residues. Here the CDR3 reads CATSRDRAGSQPQHF. For the CDR3, the DNA is TGTGCCACCAGCAGAGATCGGGCAGGGTCTCAGCCCCAGCATTTT.

The chain has TRBV7-2 and TRBJ2-7; D remains unclear. CDR1 SGHTA and CDR2 FQGNSA come from the germline V gene. This CDR3 spans 12 amino acids. Trimming removed 2 bases at V and 7 bases at J, with 9 bases between. CDR3 nucleotides: TGTGCCAGCAGCTTATCTTGGGGTGAGCAGTACTTC. Protein product: CASSLSWGEQYF.

This clone was detected a few times. The genes are TRBV29-1 and TRBJ1-5; D not certain. The V end lost 4 bases, the J end lost 4 bases, and 8 bases lay between the germline ends. The CDR3 is made up of 12 amino acids. CDR1 SQVTM and CDR2 ANQGSEA come from the germline V gene. The CDR3 coding sequence is TGCAGCGTTGGGAGTACAAATCAGCCCCAGCATTTT. This translates into CSVGSTNQPQHF.

The V and J genes are TRBV2 and TRBJ1-5; possible D gene TRBD1, 6 bases. Germline V gene lookup returns CDR1 SNHLY and CDR2 FYNNEI. The ends were cut back, 1 base at V and 3 bases at J, with 7 bases in the middle. The CDR3 covers 14 residues. Here the CDR3 reads CASSEVGANQPQHF. CDR3 sequence (DNA): TGTGCCAGCAGTGAAGTGGGGGCCAATCAGCCCCAGCATTTT.

In DNA, the CDR3 is TGTGCCAGCAGCACGACAGTAGGTCAGCCCCAGCATTTT. This translates into CASSTTVGQPQHF. V gene TRBV7-2 combines with J gene TRBJ1-5; tentatively, D is TRBD1 (5 bases). The germline CDR1 and CDR2 sequences are SGHTA and FQGNSA. Trimming took off 5 bases at V and 6 bases at J, with 11 bases between the two ends. The CDR3 has 13 residues.

The rearrangement joins TRBV9 to TRBJ2-2; 14 bases agree with TRBD2. V was pared by 3 bases and J by 9 bases, with 16 bases of the junction left unmatched. Germline CDR1 and CDR2: SGDLS and YYNGEE. The CDR3 is 19 amino acids. CDR3: CASSGFRLAGGPSKRELFF. DNA for the CDR3: TGTGCCAGCAGCGGTTTCAGACTAGCGGGGGGGCCATCCAAAAGGGAGCTGTTTTTT.

The genes are TRBV6-5 and TRBJ2-5; no reliable D call. The V end lost 1 base, the J end lost 1 base, and 10 bases lay between the germline ends. The CDR3 totals 15 residues. Germline V gene data show CDR1 as MNHEY and CDR2 as SVGAGI. This CDR3 reads CASSYLSEIQETQYF. The CDR3 nucleotides read TGTGCCAGCAGTTACTTGTCAGAAATCCAAGAGACCCAGTACTTC.

V usage is TRBV5-4 and J usage is TRBJ2-3; 9 bases align to TRBD2. CDR1 and CDR2 from the germline V gene are SGHNT and YYREEE (reference sequence). The CDR3 totals 15 residues. Unmatched junction bases numbered 6, after V lost 1 base and J lost 6 bases. The CDR3 is CASSLRGLATDTQYF. The CDR3 nucleotides are TGTGCCAGCAGCTTGCGCGGACTAGCGACGGATACGCAGTATTTT.